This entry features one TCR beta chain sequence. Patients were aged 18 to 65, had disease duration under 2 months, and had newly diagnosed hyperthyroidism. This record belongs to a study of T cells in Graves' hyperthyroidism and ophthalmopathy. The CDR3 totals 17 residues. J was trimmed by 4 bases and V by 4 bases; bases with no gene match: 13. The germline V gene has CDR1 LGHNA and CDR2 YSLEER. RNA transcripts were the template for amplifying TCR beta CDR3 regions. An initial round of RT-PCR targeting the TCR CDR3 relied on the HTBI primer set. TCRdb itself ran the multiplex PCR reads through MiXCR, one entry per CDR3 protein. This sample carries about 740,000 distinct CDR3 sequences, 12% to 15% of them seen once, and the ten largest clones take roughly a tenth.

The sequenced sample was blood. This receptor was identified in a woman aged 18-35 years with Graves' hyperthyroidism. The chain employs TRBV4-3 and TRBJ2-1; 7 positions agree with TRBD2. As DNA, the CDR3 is TGCGCCAGCAGCCCTATAAGGGGAAGCGGGGCTTACAATGAGCAGTTCTTC. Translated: CASSPIRGSGAYNEQFF.